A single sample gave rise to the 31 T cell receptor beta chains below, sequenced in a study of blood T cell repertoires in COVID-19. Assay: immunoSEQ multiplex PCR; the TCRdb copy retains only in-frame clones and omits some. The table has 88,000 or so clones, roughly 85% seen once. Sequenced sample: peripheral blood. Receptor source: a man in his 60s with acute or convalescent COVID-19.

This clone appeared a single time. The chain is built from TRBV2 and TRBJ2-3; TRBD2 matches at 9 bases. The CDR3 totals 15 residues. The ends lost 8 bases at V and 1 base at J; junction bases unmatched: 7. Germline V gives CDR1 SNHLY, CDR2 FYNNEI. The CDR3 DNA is TGTGCCAGCTTCGCGGGAGGGCTGGGCACAGATACGCAGTATTTT. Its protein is CASFAGGLGTDTQYF.

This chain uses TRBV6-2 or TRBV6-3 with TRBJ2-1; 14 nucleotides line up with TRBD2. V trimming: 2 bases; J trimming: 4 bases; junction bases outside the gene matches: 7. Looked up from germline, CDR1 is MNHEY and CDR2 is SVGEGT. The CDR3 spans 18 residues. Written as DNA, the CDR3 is TGTGCCAGCAGTTACCTGGGACTAGCGGGGGTACTATACAATGAGCAGTTCTTC. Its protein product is CASSYLGLAGVLYNEQFF.

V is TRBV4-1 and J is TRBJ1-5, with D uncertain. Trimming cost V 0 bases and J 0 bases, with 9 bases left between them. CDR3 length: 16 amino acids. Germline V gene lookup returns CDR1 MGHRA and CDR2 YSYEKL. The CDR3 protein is CASSQDPTYSNQPQHF. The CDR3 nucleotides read TGCGCCAGCAGCCAAGATCCCACCTATAGCAATCAGCCCCAGCATTTT.

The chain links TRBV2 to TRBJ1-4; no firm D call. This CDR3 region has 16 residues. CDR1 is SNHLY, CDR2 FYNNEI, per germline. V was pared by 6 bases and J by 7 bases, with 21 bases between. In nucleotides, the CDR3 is TGTGCCAGCAGGGGTGACACCTCCCAACGGATTGAAAAACTGTTTTTT. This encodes CASRGDTSQRIEKLFF.

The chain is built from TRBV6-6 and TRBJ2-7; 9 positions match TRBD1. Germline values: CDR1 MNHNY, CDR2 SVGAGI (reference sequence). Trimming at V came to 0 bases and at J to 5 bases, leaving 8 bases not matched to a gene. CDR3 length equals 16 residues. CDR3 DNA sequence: TGTGCCAGCAGTTACTCCGTGCCGGGACAGGGAAACGAGCAGTACTTC. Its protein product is CASSYSVPGQGNEQYF.

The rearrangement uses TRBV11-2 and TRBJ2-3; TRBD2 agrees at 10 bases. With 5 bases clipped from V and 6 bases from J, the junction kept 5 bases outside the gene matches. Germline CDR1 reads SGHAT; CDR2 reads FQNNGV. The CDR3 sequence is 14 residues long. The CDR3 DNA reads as TGTGCCAGCAGCGCTCTAGCGGGGGCGGATACGCAGTATTTT. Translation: CASSALAGADTQYF. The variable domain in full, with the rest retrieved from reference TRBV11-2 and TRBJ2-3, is EAGVAQSPRYKIIEKRQSVAFWCNPISGHATLYWYQQILGQGPKLLIQFQNNGVVDDSQLPKDRFSAERLKGVDSTLKIQPAKLEDSAVYLCASSALAGADTQYFGPGTRLTVL.

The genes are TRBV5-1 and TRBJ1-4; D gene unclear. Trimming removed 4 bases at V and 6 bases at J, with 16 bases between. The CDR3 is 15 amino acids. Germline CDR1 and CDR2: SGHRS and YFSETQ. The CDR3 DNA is TGCGCCAGCAGCCTCTATCGCTATGCGGATGAAAAACTGTTTTTT. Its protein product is CASSLYRYADEKLFF. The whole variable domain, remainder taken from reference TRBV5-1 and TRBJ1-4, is KAGVTQTPRYLIKTRGQQVTLSCSPISGHRSVSWYQQTPGQGLQFLFEYFSETQRNKGNFPGRFSGRQFSNSRSEMNVSTLELGDSALYLCASSLYRYADEKLFFGSGTQLSVL.

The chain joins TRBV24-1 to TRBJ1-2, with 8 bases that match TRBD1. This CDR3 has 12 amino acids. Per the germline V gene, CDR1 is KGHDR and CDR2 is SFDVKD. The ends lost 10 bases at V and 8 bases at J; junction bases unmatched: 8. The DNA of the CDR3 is TGTGCCACTCGAGGACAGGGTTCGGGCTACACCTTC. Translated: CATRGQGSGYTF.

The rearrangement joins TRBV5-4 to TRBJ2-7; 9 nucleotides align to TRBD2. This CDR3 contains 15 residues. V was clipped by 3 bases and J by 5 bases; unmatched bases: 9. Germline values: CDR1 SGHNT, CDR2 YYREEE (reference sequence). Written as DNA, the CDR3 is TGTGCCAGCAGCTCCCGGGGCGGGAGGGGACACGAGCAGTACTTC. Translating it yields CASSSRGGRGHEQYF. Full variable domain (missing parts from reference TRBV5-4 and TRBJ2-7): ETGVTQSPTHLIKTRGQQVTLRCSSQSGHNTVSWYQQALGQGPQFIFQYYREEENGRGNFPPRFSGLQFPNYSSELNVNALELDDSALYLCASSSRGGRGHEQYFGPGTRLTVT.

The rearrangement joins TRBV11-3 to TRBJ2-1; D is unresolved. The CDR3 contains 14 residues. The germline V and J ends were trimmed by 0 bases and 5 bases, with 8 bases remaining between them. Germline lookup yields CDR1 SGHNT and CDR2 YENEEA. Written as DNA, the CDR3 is TGTGCCAGCAGCTTAGATATTAGAGACAATGAGCAGTTCTTC. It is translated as CASSLDIRDNEQFF.

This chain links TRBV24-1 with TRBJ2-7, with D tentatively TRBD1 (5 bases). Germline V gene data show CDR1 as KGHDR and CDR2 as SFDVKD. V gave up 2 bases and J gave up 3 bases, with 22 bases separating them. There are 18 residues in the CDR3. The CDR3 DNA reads TGTGCCACCAGTGATTCTGACAGACATGTCCCGTCCCTCTACGAGCAGTACTTC. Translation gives CATSDSDRHVPSLYEQYF.

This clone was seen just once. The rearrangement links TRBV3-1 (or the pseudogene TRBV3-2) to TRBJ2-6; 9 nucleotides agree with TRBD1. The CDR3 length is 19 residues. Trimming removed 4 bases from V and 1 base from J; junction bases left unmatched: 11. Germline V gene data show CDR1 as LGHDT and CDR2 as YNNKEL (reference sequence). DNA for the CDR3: TGTGCCAGCAGCCTACGGCCACAGGGGGCGGCTTCTGGGGCCAACGTCCTGACTTTC. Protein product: CASSLRPQGAASGANVLTF.

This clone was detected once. The CDR3 is CASQGGISKNIQYF. CDR3 bases: TGTGCCTCACAGGGCGGAATCTCCAAAAACATTCAGTACTTC. This sequence joins TRBV19 and TRBJ2-4; the D gene is possibly TRBD1 (6 bases). CDR1 and CDR2 (germline): LNHDA, SQIVND (reference sequence). V was pared by 11 bases and J by 2 bases, with 16 bases between. The CDR3 totals 14 residues.

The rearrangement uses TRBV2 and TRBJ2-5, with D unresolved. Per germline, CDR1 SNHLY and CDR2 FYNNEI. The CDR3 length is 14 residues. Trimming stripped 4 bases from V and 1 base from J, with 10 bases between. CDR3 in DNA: TGTGCCAGCAGTGGAAACAGTATCCAAGAGACCCAGTACTTC. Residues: CASSGNSIQETQYF.

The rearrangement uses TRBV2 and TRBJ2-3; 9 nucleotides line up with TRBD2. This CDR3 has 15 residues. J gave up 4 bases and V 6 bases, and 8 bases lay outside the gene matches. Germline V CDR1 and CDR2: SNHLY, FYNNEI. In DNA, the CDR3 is TGTGCCAGCAGGGCTCCTAGCGGGACCCCAGATACGCAGTATTTT. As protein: CASRAPSGTPDTQYF.

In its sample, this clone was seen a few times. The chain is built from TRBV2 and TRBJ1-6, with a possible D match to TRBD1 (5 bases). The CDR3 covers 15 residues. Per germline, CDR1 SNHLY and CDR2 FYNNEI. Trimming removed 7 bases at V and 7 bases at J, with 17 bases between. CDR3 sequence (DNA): TGTGCCAGCACCGAACGAAACCGGGGGAATTCACCCCTCCACTTT. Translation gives CASTERNRGNSPLHF.

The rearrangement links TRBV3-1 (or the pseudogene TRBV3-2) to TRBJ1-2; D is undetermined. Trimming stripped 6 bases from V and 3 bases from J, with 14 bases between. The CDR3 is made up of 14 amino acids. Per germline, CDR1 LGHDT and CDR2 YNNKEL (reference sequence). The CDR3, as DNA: TGTGCCAGCAGTCGCGGGCTCAAGGACTATGGCTACACCTTC. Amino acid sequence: CASSRGLKDYGYTF.

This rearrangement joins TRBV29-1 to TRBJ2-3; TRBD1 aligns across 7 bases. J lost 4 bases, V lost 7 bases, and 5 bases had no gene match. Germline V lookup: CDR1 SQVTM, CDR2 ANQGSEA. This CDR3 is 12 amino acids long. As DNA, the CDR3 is TGCAGCGCTGACAGGGAAGCAGATACGCAGTATTTT. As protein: CSADREADTQYF.

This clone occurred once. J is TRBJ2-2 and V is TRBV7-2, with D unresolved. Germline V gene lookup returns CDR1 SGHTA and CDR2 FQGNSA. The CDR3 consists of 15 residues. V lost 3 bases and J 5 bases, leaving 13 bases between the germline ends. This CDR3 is CASSFLTTETGELFF. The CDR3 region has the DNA TGTGCCAGCAGCTTCTTGACAACTGAGACCGGGGAGCTGTTTTTT.

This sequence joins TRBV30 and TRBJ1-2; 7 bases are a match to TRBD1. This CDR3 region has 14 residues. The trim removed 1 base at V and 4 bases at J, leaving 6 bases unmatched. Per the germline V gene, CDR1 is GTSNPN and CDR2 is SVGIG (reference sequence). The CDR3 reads CAWSGDSRGYGYTF. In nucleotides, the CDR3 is TGTGCCTGGAGTGGGGACAGTCGGGGCTATGGCTACACCTTC.

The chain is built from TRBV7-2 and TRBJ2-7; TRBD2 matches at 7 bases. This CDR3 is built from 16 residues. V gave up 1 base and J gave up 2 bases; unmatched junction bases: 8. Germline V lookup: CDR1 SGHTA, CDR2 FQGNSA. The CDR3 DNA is TGTGCCAGCAGCTTAGTGGGAGCGGGGTTAACCTACGAGCAGTACTTC. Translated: CASSLVGAGLTYEQYF.

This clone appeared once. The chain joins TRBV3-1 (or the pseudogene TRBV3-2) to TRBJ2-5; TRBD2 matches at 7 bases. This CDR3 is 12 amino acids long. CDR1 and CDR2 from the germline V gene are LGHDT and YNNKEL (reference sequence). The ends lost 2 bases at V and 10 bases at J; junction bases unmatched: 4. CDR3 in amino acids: CASSQLGGFQYF. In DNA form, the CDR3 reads TGTGCCAGCAGCCAACTGGGAGGGTTCCAGTACTTC.

CDR3: CASSGGQAPLSYGYTF. For the CDR3, the DNA is TGTGCCAGCAGCGGAGGACAGGCCCCCCTTAGCTATGGCTACACCTTC. The chain combines TRBV5-4 with TRBJ1-2; TRBD1 agrees at 7 bases. The CDR3 is 16 residues long. The germline gives CDR1 SGHNT, CDR2 YYREEE (reference sequence). Trimming at V came to 4 bases and at J to 4 bases, leaving 13 bases not matched to a gene.

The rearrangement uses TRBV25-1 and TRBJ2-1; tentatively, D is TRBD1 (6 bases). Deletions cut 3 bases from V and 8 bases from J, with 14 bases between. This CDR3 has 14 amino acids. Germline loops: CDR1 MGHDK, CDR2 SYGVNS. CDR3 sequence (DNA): TGTGCCAGCAGTGATCTCGGACAGACGGATGAGCAGTTCTTC. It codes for CASSDLGQTDEQFF. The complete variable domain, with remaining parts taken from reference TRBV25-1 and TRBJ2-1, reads EADIYQTPRYLVIGTGKKITLECSQTMGHDKMYWYQQDPGMELHLIHYSYGVNSTEKGDLSSESTVSRIRTEHFPLTLESARPSHTSQYLCASSDLGQTDEQFFGPGTRLTVL.

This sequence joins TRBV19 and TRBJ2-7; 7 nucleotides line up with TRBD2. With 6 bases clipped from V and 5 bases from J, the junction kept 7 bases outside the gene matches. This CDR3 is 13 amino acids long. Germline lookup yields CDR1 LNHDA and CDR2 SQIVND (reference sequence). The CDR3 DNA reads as TGTGCCAGTAGCCAGCGGGGAATGCACGAGCAGTACTTC. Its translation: CASSQRGMHEQYF.

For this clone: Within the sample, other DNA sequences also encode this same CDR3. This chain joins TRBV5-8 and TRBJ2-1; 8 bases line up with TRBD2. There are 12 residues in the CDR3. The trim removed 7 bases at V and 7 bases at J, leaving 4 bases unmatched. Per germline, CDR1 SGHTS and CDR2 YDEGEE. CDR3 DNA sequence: TGTGCCAGCTTAGCGGGGCTTAATGAGCAGTTCTTC. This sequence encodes CASLAGLNEQFF.

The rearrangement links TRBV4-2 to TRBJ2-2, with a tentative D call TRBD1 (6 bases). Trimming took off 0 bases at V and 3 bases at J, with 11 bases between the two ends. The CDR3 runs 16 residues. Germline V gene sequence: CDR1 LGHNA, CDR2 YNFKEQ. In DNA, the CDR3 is TGTGCCAGCAGCCAAGAAACAGGGTGGTACACCGGGGAGCTGTTTTTT. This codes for CASSQETGWYTGELFF.

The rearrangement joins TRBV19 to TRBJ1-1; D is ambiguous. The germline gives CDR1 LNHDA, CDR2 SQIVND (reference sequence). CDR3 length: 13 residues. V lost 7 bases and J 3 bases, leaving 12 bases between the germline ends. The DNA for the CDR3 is TGTGCCAGTATTCCGGGCGGGGACACTGAAGCTTTCTTT. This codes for CASIPGGDTEAFF.

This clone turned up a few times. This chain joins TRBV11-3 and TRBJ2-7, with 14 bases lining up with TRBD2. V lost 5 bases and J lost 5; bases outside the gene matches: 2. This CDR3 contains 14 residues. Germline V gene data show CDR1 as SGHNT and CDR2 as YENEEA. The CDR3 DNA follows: TGTGCCAGCAGCAGGGGACTAGCGGGGGACGAGCAGTACTTC. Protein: CASSRGLAGDEQYF.

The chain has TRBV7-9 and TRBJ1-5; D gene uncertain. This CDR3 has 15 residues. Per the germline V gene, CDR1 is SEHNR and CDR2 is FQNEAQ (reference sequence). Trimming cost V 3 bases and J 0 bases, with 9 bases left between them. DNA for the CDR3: TGTGCCAGCAGCTTTGGAGGTTATAGCAATCAGCCCCAGCATTTT. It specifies CASSFGGYSNQPQHF. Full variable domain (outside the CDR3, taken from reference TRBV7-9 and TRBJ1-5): DTGVSQNPRHKITKRGQNVTFRCDPISEHNRLYWYRQTLGQGPEFLTYFQNEAQLEKSRLLSDRFSAERPKGSFSTLEIQRTEQGDSAMYLCASSFGGYSNQPQHFGDGTRLSIL.

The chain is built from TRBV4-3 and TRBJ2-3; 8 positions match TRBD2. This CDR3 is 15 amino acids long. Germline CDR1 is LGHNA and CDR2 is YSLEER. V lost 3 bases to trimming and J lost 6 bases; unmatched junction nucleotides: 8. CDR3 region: CASSQHERGGDTQYF. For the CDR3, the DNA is TGCGCCAGCAGCCAGCATGAACGGGGGGGTGATACGCAGTATTTT.